Shown below are 18 T cell receptor beta chains from a single sample sequenced in a study of cytomegalovirus exposure and HLA in healthy donors. PCR was performed using 60 Vbeta and 13 Jbeta primers. TCRdb keeps only in-frame clones here, not all; method: immunoSEQ multiplex PCR. The table includes almost 95,000 clones, over 60% detected once. Sequenced material: PBMCs. The origin of the receptors is a man aged 30 to 39 in good health and CMV-seronegative.

This clone came up a few times. This sample also contains other DNA sequences that code for the same CDR3. V and J are TRBV9 and TRBJ1-2, with TRBD1 as a possible D gene (5 bases). This CDR3 spans 15 amino acids. Germline loops: CDR1 SGDLS, CDR2 YYNGEE. Trimming shortened V by 0 bases and J by 5 bases, and 14 bases separated the two germline ends. The DNA for the CDR3 is TGTGCCAGCAGCGTAGATAGCCAGGGTGATTATGGCTACACCTTC. Translated, it gives CASSVDSQGDYGYTF.

This chain uses TRBV7-2 with TRBJ2-2, with D unresolved. V was pared by 7 bases and J by 5 bases, with 5 bases between. Germline CDR1 reads SGHTA; CDR2 reads FQGNSA. The CDR3 length is 11 residues. The CDR3 reads CASTNTGELFF. CDR3 nucleotides: TGTGCCAGCACTAATACCGGGGAGCTGTTTTTT.

This sequence joins TRBV19 and TRBJ2-5, with TRBD2 matching over 10 bases. The trim removed 1 base at V and 2 bases at J, leaving 7 bases unmatched. This CDR3 has 17 residues. The germline V gene has CDR1 LNHDA and CDR2 SQIVND (reference sequence). The CDR3 is CASSIGSLAGLQETQYF. The CDR3 nucleotides read TGTGCCAGTAGTATAGGGTCACTAGCGGGACTACAAGAGACCCAGTACTTC. Full variable domain (rest looked up from reference TRBV19 and TRBJ2-5): DGGITQSPKYLFRKEGQNVTLSCEQNLNHDAMYWYRQDPGQGLRLIYYSQIVNDFQKGDIAEGYSVSREKKESFPLTVTSAQKNPTAFYLCASSIGSLAGLQETQYFGPGTRLLVL.

The chain carries TRBV4-2 and TRBJ2-5; TRBD1 matches 7 bases. CDR1 and CDR2 (germline): LGHNA, YNFKEQ. After removal of 4 bases from V and 2 bases from J, the junction contained 7 bases not matched to a gene. The CDR3 covers 15 residues. DNA of the CDR3: TGTGCCAGCAGCCGCTACCAGGGGGAACAAGAGACCCAGTACTTC. It encodes CASSRYQGEQETQYF.

This chain joins TRBV19 and TRBJ2-2; 8 bases line up with TRBD1. The CDR3 runs to 14 residues. CDR1 LNHDA and CDR2 SQIVND come from the germline V gene (reference sequence). V trimming: 7 bases; J trimming: 5 bases; junction bases outside the gene matches: 6. The DNA of the CDR3 is TGTGCCAGTACAGGGGGCGCAGGGACCGGGGAGCTGTTTTTT. Protein sequence: CASTGGAGTGELFF.

V and J are TRBV7-9 and TRBJ1-4; no clear D. The length of the CDR3 is 12 residues. V was pared by 7 bases and J by 8 bases, with 11 bases between. Germline CDR1 and CDR2: SEHNR and FQNEAQ (reference sequence). The CDR3 loop is CASTSSWEKLFF. The CDR3 nucleotides read TGTGCCAGCACCTCTAGTTGGGAAAAACTGTTTTTT.

The chain carries TRBV19 and TRBJ1-2; the D gene is possibly TRBD1 (6 bases). Per germline, CDR1 LNHDA and CDR2 SQIVND (reference sequence). Trimming stripped 3 bases from V and 5 bases from J, with 16 bases between. The CDR3 is 15 residues long. CDR3 region: CASSIATGPWYGYTF. The CDR3 DNA reads as TGTGCCAGTAGTATCGCCACAGGGCCGTGGTATGGCTACACCTTC.

CDR3 region: CASSERTARYGYTF. CDR3 nucleotides: TGTGCCAGCAGTGAGCGGACAGCCCGCTATGGCTACACCTTC. The V and J genes are TRBV2 and TRBJ1-2, with D tentatively TRBD1 (6 bases). Trimming stripped 3 bases from V and 4 bases from J, with 12 bases between. CDR3 length equals 14 residues. Germline CDR1 SNHLY, CDR2 FYNNEI.

Only a few counts were recorded for this clone. This chain connects TRBV5-6 to TRBJ2-7; TRBD1 aligns across 7 bases. CDR3 length: 14 amino acids. Germline lookup yields CDR1 SGHDT and CDR2 YYEEEE. V trimming: 3 bases; J trimming: 2 bases; junction bases outside the gene matches: 5. Here the CDR3 reads CASSSTGVPYEQYF. CDR3 bases: TGTGCCAGCAGCTCCACAGGGGTTCCCTACGAGCAGTACTTC.

The V call is TRBV11-2, the J call TRBJ2-2; weak D call: TRBD1 (7 bases). Trimming took 1 base from V and 4 from J, leaving 19 bases between them. In germline, CDR1 is SGHAT, CDR2 FQNNGV. CDR3 length: 18 residues. The CDR3 is CASSLVGRRGPGTGELFF. The CDR3 DNA reads as TGTGCCAGCAGCTTAGTAGGGCGGAGGGGGCCGGGCACCGGGGAGCTGTTTTTT.

V and J are TRBV6-1 and TRBJ1-2; 10 nucleotides line up with TRBD1. CDR1 is MNHNS, CDR2 SASEGT, per germline. CDR3 length: 14 residues. The J segment lost 6 bases and the V segment lost 5 bases, leaving 6 bases of the junction unmatched. The CDR3 sequence is CASSFGTGVHGYTF. In DNA, the CDR3 is TGTGCCAGCAGTTTCGGGACAGGGGTCCATGGCTACACCTTC.

The J gene is TRBJ2-1, the V gene TRBV15; perhaps TRBD2 as D (5 bases). CDR3 length equals 13 residues. Per the germline V gene, CDR1 is LNHNV and CDR2 is YYDKDF (reference sequence). Trimming stripped 3 bases from V and 8 bases from J, with 11 bases between. DNA for the CDR3: TGTGCCACCAGCAGGGTAGGAGGTCATGAGCAGTTCTTC. Encoded protein: CATSRVGGHEQFF.

The chain carries TRBV10-3 and TRBJ2-3; 7 positions match TRBD2. The V gene end was trimmed by 1 base and the J gene end by 0 bases; junction bases not matched to a gene: 1. The length of the CDR3 is 15 residues. Germline lookup yields CDR1 ENHRY and CDR2 SYGVKD. CDR3 sequence: CAISEWRGSTDTQYF. CDR3 coding DNA: TGTGCCATCAGTGAGTGGCGGGGGAGCACAGATACGCAGTATTTT.

This clone was seen more than once but under ten times. The rearrangement joins TRBV19 to TRBJ1-2; D remains ambiguous. This CDR3 comprises 15 residues. V was shortened by 3 bases and J by 1 base, with 12 bases between the two germline ends. In germline, CDR1 is LNHDA, CDR2 SQIVND (reference sequence). In DNA form, the CDR3 reads TGTGCCAGTAGTATTCGGAGGGAAGGTAACTATGGCTACACCTTC. Translating gives CASSIRREGNYGYTF.

As for this clone: One junction end disagrees with the germline gene, perhaps due to a read error. The V call is TRBV18, the J call TRBJ1-1; D gene uncertain. Germline V gives CDR1 KGHSH, CDR2 LQKENI. The CDR3 contains 13 residues. CDR3 sequence reads: CASSSWSITEAFF. In nucleotides, the CDR3 is TGTGCCAGCTCCTCCTGGTCGATCACTGAAGCCTTCTTT.

The chain recombines TRBV28 with TRBJ2-7; TRBD2 aligns across 10 bases. Germline values: CDR1 MDHEN, CDR2 SYDVKM. With V trimmed by 4 bases and J by 0 bases, 15 bases remained unmatched. This CDR3 is 19 amino acids long. The CDR3 reads CASSSLGLAKAVYSYEQYF. For the CDR3, the DNA is TGTGCCAGCAGTTCACTGGGACTAGCGAAAGCCGTCTACTCCTACGAGCAGTACTTC.

The chain employs TRBV28 and TRBJ2-5; 7 bases line up with TRBD1. V lost 6 bases to trimming and J lost 5 bases; unmatched junction nucleotides: 12. Germline CDR1 reads MDHEN; CDR2 reads SYDVKM. CDR3 size: 15 residues. For the CDR3, the DNA is TGTGCCAGCAGCCCCTCCGGGACAGAGGAGGAGACCCAGTACTTC. Protein: CASSPSGTEEETQYF.

This chain connects TRBV4-3 to TRBJ1-1; D is perhaps TRBD1 (6 bases). V was pared by 0 bases and J by 5 bases, with 13 bases between. The CDR3 runs to 15 residues. Germline V gives CDR1 LGHNA, CDR2 YSLEER. CDR3 nucleotides: TGCGCCAGCAGCCAAGATACAGGGTGGGGGACTGAAGCTTTCTTT. It specifies CASSQDTGWGTEAFF.